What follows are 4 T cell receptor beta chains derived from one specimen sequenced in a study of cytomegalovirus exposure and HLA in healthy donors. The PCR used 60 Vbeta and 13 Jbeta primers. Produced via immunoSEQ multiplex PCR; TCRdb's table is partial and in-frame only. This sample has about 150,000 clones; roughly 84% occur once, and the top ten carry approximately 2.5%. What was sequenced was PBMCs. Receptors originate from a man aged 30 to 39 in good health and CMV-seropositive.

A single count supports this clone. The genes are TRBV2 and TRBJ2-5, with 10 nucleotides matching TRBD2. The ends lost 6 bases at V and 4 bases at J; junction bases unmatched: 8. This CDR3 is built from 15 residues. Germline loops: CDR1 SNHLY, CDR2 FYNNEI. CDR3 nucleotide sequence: TGTGCCAGCAGGCCTAGCGGGGGCGCGGGAGAGACCCAGTACTTC. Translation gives CASRPSGGAGETQYF.

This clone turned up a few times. The CDR3 DNA is TGTGCCAGTAGGGCAGTCGTTTCGTCCAAGCAGTACTTC. This sequence encodes CASRAVVSSKQYF. The J gene is TRBJ2-7, the V gene TRBV19; unclear D gene. This CDR3 comprises 13 residues. Trimming cost V 6 bases and J 8 bases, with 17 bases left between them. The germline V gene encodes CDR1 LNHDA and CDR2 SQIVND (reference sequence).

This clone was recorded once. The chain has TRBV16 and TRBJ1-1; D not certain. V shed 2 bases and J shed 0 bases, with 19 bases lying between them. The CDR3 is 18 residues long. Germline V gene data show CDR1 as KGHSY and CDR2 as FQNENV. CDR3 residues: CASSQMSATSAVNTEAFF. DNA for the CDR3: TGTGCCAGCAGCCAAATGAGCGCTACCTCCGCTGTGAACACTGAAGCTTTCTTT.

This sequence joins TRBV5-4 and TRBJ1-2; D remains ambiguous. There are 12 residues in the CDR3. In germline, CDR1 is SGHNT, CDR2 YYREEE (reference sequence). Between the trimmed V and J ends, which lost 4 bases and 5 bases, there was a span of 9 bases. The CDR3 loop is CASSPDNYGYTF. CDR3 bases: TGTGCCAGCAGCCCCGACAATTATGGCTACACCTTC. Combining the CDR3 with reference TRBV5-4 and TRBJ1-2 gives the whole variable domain ETGVTQSPTHLIKTRGQQVTLRCSSQSGHNTVSWYQQALGQGPQFIFQYYREEENGRGNFPPRFSGLQFPNYSSELNVNALELDDSALYLCASSPDNYGYTFGSGTRLTVV.